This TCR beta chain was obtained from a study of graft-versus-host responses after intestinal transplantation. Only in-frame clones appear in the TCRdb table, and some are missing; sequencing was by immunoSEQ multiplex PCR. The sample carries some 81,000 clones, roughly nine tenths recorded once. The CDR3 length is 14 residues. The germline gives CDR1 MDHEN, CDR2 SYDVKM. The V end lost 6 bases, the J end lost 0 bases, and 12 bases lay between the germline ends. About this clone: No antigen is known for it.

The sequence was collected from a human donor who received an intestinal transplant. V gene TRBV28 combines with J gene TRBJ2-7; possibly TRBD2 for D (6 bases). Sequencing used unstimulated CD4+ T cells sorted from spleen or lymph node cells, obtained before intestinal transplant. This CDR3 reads CASRGDLASYEQYF. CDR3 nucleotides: TGTGCCAGCAGAGGGGACTTAGCCTCCTACGAGCAGTACTTC.